What follows is one T cell receptor beta chain and its context. Its specificity is not known. A read error may account for a junction end that differs from germline. The primer mix had 60 Vbeta and 13 Jbeta primers. The protocol was immunoSEQ multiplex PCR, while the TCRdb copy is restricted to in-frame clones and leaves out a portion. The data contain about 180,000 clones, around 82% of them singletons. The CDR3 has 13 amino acids. Germline CDR1 MNHEY, CDR2 SVGAGI. This sample is drawn from a study of cytomegalovirus exposure and HLA in healthy donors. Overall study findings and caveats: Rarity marked most TCR sequences, yet some public TCRs occurred in many donors. Sequencing likely produced, as an artifact, a cluster of highly shared sequence variants.

The TCR sequence derives from a man aged 55 to 70 in good health and CMV-seronegative. The rearrangement links TRBV6-5 to TRBJ1-2; 9 bases match TRBD1. The sequencing input was PBMCs. In DNA, the CDR3 is TGTGCCAGCAGCCCGGACAGGGGCTATGGCTACCCCTTC. Translating it yields CASSPDRGYGYPF.